This TCR beta chain was documented in a study of OX40 agonist ivuxolimab in advanced cancers. Points from the study as a whole: Clones of CD4+ and CD8+ blood T cells grew by week 6 at doses of 0.1 to 3.0 mg/kg.

Sequencing was performed with immunoSEQ multiplex PCR; in TCRdb, only in-frame clones are kept and a portion is missing. This table has some 72,000 clones, around 94% appearing once. Note on this clone: Its antigen remains unknown.

From germline, CDR1 is SNHLY and CDR2 FYNNEI. The CDR3 is 15 amino acids. V shed 7 bases, J shed 3 bases, and the junction held 8 bases outside the gene matches. Drawing of blood for sampling happened at baseline, at cycle 4 day 1, and at cycle 7 day 1. The material was CD4+ or CD8+ T cells sorted from blood, obtained in a trial of the OX40 agonist ivuxolimab. This clonotype was sampled from an adult with an advanced solid tumor such as melanoma, head and neck, liver or kidney cancer. This chain uses TRBV2 with TRBJ2-1; 8 nucleotides match TRBD1. The CDR3 DNA reads TGTGCCAGCATTAGAATTACAGGGGGCTACAATGAGCAGTTCTTC. This encodes CASIRITGGYNEQFF. Based on the CDR3 plus reference TRBV2 and TRBJ2-1, the full variable domain is EPEVTQTPSHQVTQMGQEVILRCVPISNHLYFYWYRQILGQKVEFLVSFYNNEISEKSEIFDDQFSVERPDGSNFTLKIRSTKLEDSAMYFCASIRITGGYNEQFFGPGTRLTVL.